Listed below are T cell receptor beta chains from one sample, sequenced in a study of blood T cell repertoires in COVID-19. Produced via immunoSEQ multiplex PCR; TCRdb's table is partial and in-frame only. The repertoire holds about 110,000 clones, with 75% to 80% as singletons. What was sequenced was peripheral blood. These receptors all stem from a woman older than 75 with active or convalescent COVID-19. Each CDR3 is given with its conserved first and last residue. The order of the fields is J gene, V gene, D gene, clone size, CDR3 DNA, CDR3 protein. The D gene is left open where the match is weak. Where a row states a size, it is once, few, many or the class of an expanded clone; other rows omit it.

J: TRBJ2-1; V: TRBV19; D: TRBD2; size: once; DNA: TGTGCCAGTAGCGAAGGGACTAGCGGTTTGCCTGAGCAGTTCTTC; CDR3: CASSEGTSGLPEQFF
J: TRBJ1-2; V: TRBV27; D: NA; size: NA; DNA: TGTGCCAGCAGTTTGGGCAGGAACTATGGCTACACCTTC; CDR3: CASSLGRNYGYTF
J: TRBJ1-1; V: TRBV18; D: NA; size: NA; DNA: TGTGCCAGCTCACCACCGTCGTCCACTGAAGCTTTCTTT; CDR3: CASSPPSSTEAFF
J: TRBJ2-3; V: TRBV11-2; D: TRBD1; size: few; DNA: TGTGCCAGCAGCTTAAGGACAGGGAGAGGGGATACGCAGTATTTT; CDR3: CASSLRTGRGDTQYF
J: TRBJ2-6; V: TRBV7-2; D: NA; size: NA; DNA: TGTGCCAGCAGTCAGGTCAGGTCTGGGGCCAACGTCCTGACTTTC; CDR3: CASSQVRSGANVLTF
J: TRBJ2-5; V: TRBV10-3; D: NA; size: few; DNA: TGTGCCATCAGTGAGAAACTGACGACTGGAGACCAGTACTTC; CDR3: CAISEKLTTGDQYF
J: TRBJ2-1; V: TRBV7-9; D: TRBD2; size: NA; DNA: TGTGCCAGCACCCTTCGGGGACTAGCCTTAAGAGGTAGGGACAATGAGCAGTTCTTC; CDR3: CASTLRGLALRGRDNEQFF
J: TRBJ1-1; V: TRBV5-4; D: TRBD1; size: few; DNA: TGTGCCAGCAGCTGGGGACAGGGGAAGGGGTACACTGAAGCTTTCTTT; CDR3: CASSWGQGKGYTEAFF
J: TRBJ2-3; V: TRBV7-3; D: NA; size: NA; DNA: TGTGCCAGCAGCTTAAGGGGTGGGGCCCTAGATACGCAGTATTTT; CDR3: CASSLRGGALDTQYF
J: TRBJ1-2; V: TRBV19; D: NA; size: NA; DNA: TGTGCCACGGGAGGGGTTTACTATGGCTACACCTTC; CDR3: CATGGVYYGYTF
J: TRBJ2-1; V: TRBV7-9; D: TRBD1; size: NA; DNA: TGTGCCAGCAGCACCGGGACAGGGACCCACAATGAGCAGTTCTTC; CDR3: CASSTGTGTHNEQFF
J: TRBJ2-1; V: TRBV10-3; D: TRBD2; size: NA; DNA: TGTGCCATCAGTGAGAGGGTAGCGGGAGAGGATAATGAGCAGTTCTTC; CDR3: CAISERVAGEDNEQFF
J: TRBJ2-2; V: TRBV18; D: TRBD2; size: NA; DNA: TGTGCCAGCTCACCTTGGAGCGGGAGGAACACCGGGGAGCTGTTTTTT; CDR3: CASSPWSGRNTGELFF
J: TRBJ2-1; V: TRBV4-3; D: NA; size: NA; DNA: TGCGCCAGCAGCCAACAGGGGAGCTACAATGAGCAGTTCTTC; CDR3: CASSQQGSYNEQFF
J: TRBJ2-2; V: TRBV24-1; D: NA; size: NA; DNA: TGTGCCACCAGTGATTTGCGGCAGGGAGGAGGGGAGCTGTTTTTT; CDR3: CATSDLRQGGGELFF
J: TRBJ2-1; V: TRBV4-2; D: NA; size: NA; DNA: TGTGCCAGCAGCCAAGGAAGTTTGAGTGAGCAGTTCTTC; CDR3: CASSQGSLSEQFF
J: TRBJ2-6; V: TRBV2; D: TRBD2; size: few; DNA: TGTGCCAGCACCGGGACTAGCGGGGACTCTGGGGCCAACGTCCTGACTTTC; CDR3: CASTGTSGDSGANVLTF